This entry describes one T cell receptor beta chain. What it binds is unknown. The data stem from a study of cytomegalovirus exposure and HLA in healthy donors. Notes on the study in general: Common viral pathogens seemed to be connected with several of the most significant clusters, according to a later analysis. Reports described diagnosis of cytomegalovirus status by the classifier as highly specific and sensitive. Most TCR sequences were seen very rarely across donors, but some public TCRs occurred in many.

V lost 6 bases and J 5 bases, leaving 11 bases between the germline ends. The length of the CDR3 is 14 residues. The germline CDR1 and CDR2 sequences are WSHSY and SAAADI. With 60 Vbeta and 13 Jbeta primers, the PCR was carried out. In the authors' workflow: Counted up in a later analysis, unique TCR beta chains came to roughly 80 million, with around 11 million shared. The data were produced by immunoSEQ multiplex PCR, yet TCRdb's version contains in-frame clones alone and is incomplete. Clone size and the V and J calls come from that table; the DNA yielded D and trimming. Of 120,000 or so clones listed, 65% to 80% are singletons.

The receptor was isolated from a man aged 18-30 years in good health and CMV-seropositive. The chain is built from TRBV10-2 and TRBJ1-6; possible D gene TRBD1, 5 bases. The sequenced sample consisted of PBMCs. DNA of the CDR3: TGCGCCAGCAGAGAGACAGACAATAATTCACCCCTCCACTTT. It is translated as CASRETDNNSPLHF.